The sequence of this TCR beta chain was determined in a study of cytomegalovirus exposure and HLA in healthy donors. The ends were cut back, 1 base at V and 1 base at J, with 10 bases in the middle. There are 15 residues in the CDR3. Germline CDR1 and CDR2: SGHTA and FQGNSA. PCR primers comprised 60 Vbeta and 13 Jbeta primers. Sequenced by immunoSEQ multiplex PCR; TCRdb stores in-frame clones only, minus some. The sample includes 50,000 or so clones, 55% to 75% of them seen just once. The chain links TRBV7-2 to TRBJ1-1; no firm D call. The source material was PBMCs. The sequence derives from a man aged 40-49 years in good health and CMV-seropositive. Written as DNA, the CDR3 is TGTGCCAGCAGCTTAGATCCGGGTCCGAACACTGAAGCTTTCTTT. Its translation: CASSLDPGPNTEAFF.